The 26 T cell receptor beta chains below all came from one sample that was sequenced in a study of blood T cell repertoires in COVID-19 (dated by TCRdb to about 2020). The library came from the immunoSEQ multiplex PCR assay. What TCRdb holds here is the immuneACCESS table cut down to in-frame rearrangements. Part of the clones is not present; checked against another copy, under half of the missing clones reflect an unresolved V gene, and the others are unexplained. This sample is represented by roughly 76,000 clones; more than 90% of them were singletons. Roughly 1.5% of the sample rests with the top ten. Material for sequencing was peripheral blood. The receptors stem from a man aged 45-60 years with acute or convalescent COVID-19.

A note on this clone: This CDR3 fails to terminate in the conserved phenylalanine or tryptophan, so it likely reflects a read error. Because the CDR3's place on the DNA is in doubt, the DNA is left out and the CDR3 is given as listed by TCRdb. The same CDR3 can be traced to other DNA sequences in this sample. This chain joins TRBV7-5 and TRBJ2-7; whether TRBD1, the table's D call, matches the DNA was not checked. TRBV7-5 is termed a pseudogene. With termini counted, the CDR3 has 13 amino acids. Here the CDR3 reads CVRSLGDRGPPGS.

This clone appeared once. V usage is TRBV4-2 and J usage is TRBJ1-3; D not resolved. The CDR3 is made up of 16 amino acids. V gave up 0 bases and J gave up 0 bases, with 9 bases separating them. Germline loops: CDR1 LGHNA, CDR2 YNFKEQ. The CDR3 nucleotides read TGTGCCAGCAGCCAAGACAGGCAGAACTCTGGAAACACCATATATTTT. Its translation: CASSQDRQNSGNTIYF.

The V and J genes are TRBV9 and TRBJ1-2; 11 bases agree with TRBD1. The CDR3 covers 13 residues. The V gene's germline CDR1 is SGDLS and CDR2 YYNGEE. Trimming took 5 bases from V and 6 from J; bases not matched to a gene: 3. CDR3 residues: CASSGTGGDGYTF. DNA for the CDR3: TGTGCCAGCAGTGGGACAGGGGGAGATGGCTACACCTTC.

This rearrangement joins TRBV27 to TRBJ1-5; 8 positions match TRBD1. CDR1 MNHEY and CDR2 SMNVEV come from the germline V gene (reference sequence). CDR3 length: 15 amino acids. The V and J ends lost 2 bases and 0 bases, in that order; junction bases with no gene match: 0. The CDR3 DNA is TGTGCCAGCAGTTTAGGGACAGGTAGCAATCAGCCCCAGCATTTT. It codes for CASSLGTGSNQPQHF.

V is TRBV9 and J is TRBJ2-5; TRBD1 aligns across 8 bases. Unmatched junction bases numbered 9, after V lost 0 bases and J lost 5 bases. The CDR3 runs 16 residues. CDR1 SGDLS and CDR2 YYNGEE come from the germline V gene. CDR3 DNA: TGTGCCAGCAGCGTAGCAGGGCAGGGGGCCGGGGAGACCCAGTACTTC. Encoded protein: CASSVAGQGAGETQYF.

The CDR3 DNA is TGTGCCAGCAGCCAAACGGGGGGCGCCGAGACCCAGTACTTC. Its protein is CASSQTGGAETQYF. The V and J genes are TRBV7-3 and TRBJ2-5, with D possibly TRBD2 on 7 matching bases. CDR3 length: 14 amino acids. V was shortened by 5 bases and J by 5 bases, with 15 bases between the two germline ends. The germline V gene encodes CDR1 SGHTA and CDR2 FQGTGA.

CDR3: CASSLEPTESSYNSPLHF. The CDR3 coding sequence is TGTGCCAGCAGCTTGGAGCCTACAGAAAGCTCCTATAATTCACCCCTCCACTTT. The J gene is TRBJ1-6, the V gene TRBV5-4; no firm D call. This CDR3 has 18 amino acids. The germline V and J ends were trimmed by 0 bases and 0 bases, with 13 bases remaining between them. Germline V lookup: CDR1 SGHNT, CDR2 YYREEE (reference sequence). The full variable domain, in which reference TRBV5-4 and TRBJ1-6 provide the parts outside the CDR3, is ETGVTQSPTHLIKTRGQQVTLRCSSQSGHNTVSWYQQALGQGPQFIFQYYREEENGRGNFPPRFSGLQFPNYSSELNVNALELDDSALYLCASSLEPTESSYNSPLHFGNGTRLTVT.

The CDR3 nucleotides are TGTGCCAGCAGCTCGCAGGGACAGTCCTATGGCTACACCTTC. Translated, it gives CASSSQGQSYGYTF. The chain joins TRBV7-2 to TRBJ1-2; 7 nucleotides align to TRBD1. Looked up from germline, CDR1 is SGHTA and CDR2 is FQGNSA. J was trimmed by 4 bases and V by 4 bases; bases with no gene match: 6. This CDR3 is built from 14 residues.

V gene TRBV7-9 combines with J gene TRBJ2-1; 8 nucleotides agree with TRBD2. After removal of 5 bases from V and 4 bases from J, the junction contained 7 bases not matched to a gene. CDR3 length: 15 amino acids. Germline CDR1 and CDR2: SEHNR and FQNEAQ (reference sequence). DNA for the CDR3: TGTGCCAGCAGCCGGGAGGGGGGAAGATACAATGAGCAGTTCTTC. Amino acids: CASSREGGRYNEQFF. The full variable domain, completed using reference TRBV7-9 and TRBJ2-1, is DTGVSQNPRHKITKRGQNVTFRCDPISEHNRLYWYRQTLGQGPEFLTYFQNEAQLEKSRLLSDRFSAERPKGSFSTLEIQRTEQGDSAMYLCASSREGGRYNEQFFGPGTRLTVL.

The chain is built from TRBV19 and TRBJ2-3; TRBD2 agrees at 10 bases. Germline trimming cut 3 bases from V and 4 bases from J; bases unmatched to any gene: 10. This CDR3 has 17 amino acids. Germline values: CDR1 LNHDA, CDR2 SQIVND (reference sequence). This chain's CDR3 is CASSIPPAAGGADTQYF. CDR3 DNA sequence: TGTGCCAGTAGTATCCCCCCAGCAGCGGGAGGGGCAGATACGCAGTATTTT.

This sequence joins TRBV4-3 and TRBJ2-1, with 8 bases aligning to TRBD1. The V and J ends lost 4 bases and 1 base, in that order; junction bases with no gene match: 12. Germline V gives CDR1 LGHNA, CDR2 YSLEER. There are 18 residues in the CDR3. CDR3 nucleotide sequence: TGCGCCAGCAGCCCAGGCCTCAGGGGGCAAGGGTCCTACAATGAGCAGTTCTTC. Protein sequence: CASSPGLRGQGSYNEQFF.

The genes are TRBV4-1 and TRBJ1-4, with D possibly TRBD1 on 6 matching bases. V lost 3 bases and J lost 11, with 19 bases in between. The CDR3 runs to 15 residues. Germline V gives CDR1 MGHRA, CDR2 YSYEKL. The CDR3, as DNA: TGCGCCAGCAGCCAGGGTCGGACAGACCGCGGGAAACTGTTTTTT. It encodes CASSQGRTDRGKLFF.

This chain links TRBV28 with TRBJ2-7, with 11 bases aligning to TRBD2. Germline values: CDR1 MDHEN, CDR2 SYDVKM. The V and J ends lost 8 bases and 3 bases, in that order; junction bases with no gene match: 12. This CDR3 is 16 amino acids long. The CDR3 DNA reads TGTGCCAGCTTACCGAACCCACTAGCGGGAGACTACGAGCAGTACTTC. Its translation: CASLPNPLAGDYEQYF.

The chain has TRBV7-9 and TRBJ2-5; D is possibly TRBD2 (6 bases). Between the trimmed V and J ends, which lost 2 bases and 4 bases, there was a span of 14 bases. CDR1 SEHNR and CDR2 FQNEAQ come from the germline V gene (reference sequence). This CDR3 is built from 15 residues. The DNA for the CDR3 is TGTGCCAGCAGCTTATATATGGGGACTGCAGAGACCCAGTACTTC. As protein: CASSLYMGTAETQYF. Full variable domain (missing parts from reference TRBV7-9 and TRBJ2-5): DTGVSQNPRHKITKRGQNVTFRCDPISEHNRLYWYRQTLGQGPEFLTYFQNEAQLEKSRLLSDRFSAERPKGSFSTLEIQRTEQGDSAMYLCASSLYMGTAETQYFGPGTRLLVL.

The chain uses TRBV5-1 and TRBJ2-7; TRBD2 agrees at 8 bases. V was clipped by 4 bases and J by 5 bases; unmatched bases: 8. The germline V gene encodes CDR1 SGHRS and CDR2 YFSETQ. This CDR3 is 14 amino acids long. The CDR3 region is CASSVQAGADEQYF. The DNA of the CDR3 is TGCGCCAGCAGCGTTCAAGCGGGAGCGGACGAGCAGTACTTC.

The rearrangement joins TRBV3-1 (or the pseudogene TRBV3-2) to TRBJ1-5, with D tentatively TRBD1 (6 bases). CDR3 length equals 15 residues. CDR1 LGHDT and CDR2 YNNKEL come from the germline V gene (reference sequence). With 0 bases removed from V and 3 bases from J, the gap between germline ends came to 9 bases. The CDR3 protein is CASSQEWGPNQPQHF. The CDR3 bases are TGTGCCAGCAGCCAAGAATGGGGGCCCAATCAGCCCCAGCATTTT.

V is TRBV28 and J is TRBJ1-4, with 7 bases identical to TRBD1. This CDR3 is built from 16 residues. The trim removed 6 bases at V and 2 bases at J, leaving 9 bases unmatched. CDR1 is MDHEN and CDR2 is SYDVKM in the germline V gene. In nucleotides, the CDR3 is TGTGCCAGCAGCACGCAGGGGGAACCTACTAATGAAAAACTGTTTTTT. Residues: CASSTQGEPTNEKLFF.

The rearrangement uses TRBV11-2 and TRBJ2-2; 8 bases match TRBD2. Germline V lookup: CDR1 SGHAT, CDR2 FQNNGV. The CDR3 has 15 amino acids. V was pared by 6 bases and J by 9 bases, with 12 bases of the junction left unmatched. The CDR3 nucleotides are TGTGCCAGCAGTTCCGGGGGAAGCGGGGGACGGGAGCTGTTTTTT. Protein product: CASSSGGSGGRELFF.

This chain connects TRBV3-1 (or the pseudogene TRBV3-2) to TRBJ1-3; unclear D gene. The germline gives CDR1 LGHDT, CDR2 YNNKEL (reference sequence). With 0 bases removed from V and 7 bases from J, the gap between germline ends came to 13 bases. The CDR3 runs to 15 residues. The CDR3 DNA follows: TGTGCCAGCAGCCAAGAGACAAGATCGGGGAACACCATATATTTT. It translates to CASSQETRSGNTIYF.

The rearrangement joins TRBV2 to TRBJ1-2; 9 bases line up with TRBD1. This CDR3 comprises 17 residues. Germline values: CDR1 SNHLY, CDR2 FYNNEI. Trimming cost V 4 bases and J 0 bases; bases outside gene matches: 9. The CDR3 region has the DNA TGTGCCAGCAGTGGGGGACAGGGATCGAGAGCTAACTATGGCTACACCTTC. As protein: CASSGGQGSRANYGYTF.

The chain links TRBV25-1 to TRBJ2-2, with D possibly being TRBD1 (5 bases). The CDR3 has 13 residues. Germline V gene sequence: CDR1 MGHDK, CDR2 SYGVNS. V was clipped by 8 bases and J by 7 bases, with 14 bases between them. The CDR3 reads CASPVQGIGELFF. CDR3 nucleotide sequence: TGTGCCAGCCCCGTTCAGGGCATCGGGGAGCTGTTTTTT.

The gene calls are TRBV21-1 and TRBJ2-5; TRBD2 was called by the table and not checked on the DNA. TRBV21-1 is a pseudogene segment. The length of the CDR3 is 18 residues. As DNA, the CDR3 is TGTGCCAGCAGCAAAAAGGGGACTAGCGGGAGAGACCAAGAGACCCAGTACTTC. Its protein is CASSKKGTSGRDQETQYF.

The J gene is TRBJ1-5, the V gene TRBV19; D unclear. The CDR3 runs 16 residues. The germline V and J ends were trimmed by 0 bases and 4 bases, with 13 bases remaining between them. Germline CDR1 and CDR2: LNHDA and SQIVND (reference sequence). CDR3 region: CASSIDYGTDNQPQHF. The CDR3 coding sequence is TGTGCCAGTAGTATAGATTACGGAACAGATAATCAGCCCCAGCATTTT. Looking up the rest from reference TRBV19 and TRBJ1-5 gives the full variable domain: DGGITQSPKYLFRKEGQNVTLSCEQNLNHDAMYWYRQDPGQGLRLIYYSQIVNDFQKGDIAEGYSVSREKKESFPLTVTSAQKNPTAFYLCASSIDYGTDNQPQHFGDGTRLSIL.

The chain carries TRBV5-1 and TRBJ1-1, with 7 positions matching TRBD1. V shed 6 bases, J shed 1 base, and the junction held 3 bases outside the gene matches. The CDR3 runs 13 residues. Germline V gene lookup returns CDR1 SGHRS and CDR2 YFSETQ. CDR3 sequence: CASKDRRNTEAFF. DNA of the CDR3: TGCGCCAGCAAGGACAGGAGGAACACTGAAGCTTTCTTT. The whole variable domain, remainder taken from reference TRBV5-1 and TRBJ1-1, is KAGVTQTPRYLIKTRGQQVTLSCSPISGHRSVSWYQQTPGQGLQFLFEYFSETQRNKGNFPGRFSGRQFSNSRSEMNVSTLELGDSALYLCASKDRRNTEAFFGQGTRLTVV.

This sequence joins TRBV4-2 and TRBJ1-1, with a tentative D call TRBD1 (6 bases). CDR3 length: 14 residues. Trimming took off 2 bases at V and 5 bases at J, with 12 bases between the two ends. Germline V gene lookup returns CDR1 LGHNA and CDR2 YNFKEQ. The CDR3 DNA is TGTGCCAGCAGCCAATTTCGACAGGCTACTGAAGCTTTCTTT. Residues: CASSQFRQATEAFF.

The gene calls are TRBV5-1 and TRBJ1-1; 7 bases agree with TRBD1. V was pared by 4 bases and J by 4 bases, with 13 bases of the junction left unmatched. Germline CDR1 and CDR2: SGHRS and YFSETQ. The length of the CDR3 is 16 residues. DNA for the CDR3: TGCGCCAGCAGCGCGGCTGCAGGGGGTAAGGGCACTGAAGCTTTCTTT. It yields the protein CASSAAAGGKGTEAFF.